The source of this TCR beta chain is a study of T-cell reconstitution after alpha-beta-depleted transplantation in children. As it was prepared, the TCRbeta library received unique molecular identifiers. TCRdb re-called the PCR reads with MiXCR, one entry per CDR3 protein. The profile shows just over 350,000 distinct CDR3 sequences, 10% to 15% of them singletons. Germline assignment: CDR1 PRHDT and CDR2 FYEKMQ (reference sequence). There are 14 residues in the CDR3. V trimming: 5 bases; J trimming: 4 bases; junction bases outside the gene matches: 6. This clonotype has ten or more counts. Source: PBMCs, taken from the stem cell graft. The V call is TRBV13, the J call TRBJ1-1; 8 bases align to TRBD1. The TCR originated in a human donor who donated a stem cell graft to a child with Fanconi anemia. The CDR3 DNA sequence: TGTGCCAGCAGCGCCGACAGGGGAGGCACTGAAGCTTTCTTT. This gives the protein CASSADRGGTEAFF.